The 24 T cell receptor beta chains given below trace back to one sample, sequenced in a study of PD-1 blockade in classical Hodgkin lymphoma. All patients experienced relapse after autologous stem cell transplantation, and brentuximab vedotin exposure was variable. TCRdb keeps only in-frame clones here, not all; method: immunoSEQ multiplex PCR. The sample consists of roughly 92,000 clones, 80% to 95% of them appearing once. The material was peripheral blood mononuclear cells (PBMCs), obtained at baseline. All receptors come from a human donor with classical Hodgkin lymphoma.

The V and J genes are TRBV28 and TRBJ2-7; no clear D. CDR3 length: 14 residues. Trimming cost V 3 bases and J 0 bases, with 9 bases left between them. Per the germline V gene, CDR1 is MDHEN and CDR2 is SYDVKM. The CDR3 region is CASSLSGNSYEQYF. The CDR3 DNA reads as TGTGCCAGCAGTTTGTCCGGCAACTCCTACGAGCAGTACTTC.

The chain carries TRBV4-1 and TRBJ2-2; D gene ambiguous. The V and J ends lost 1 base and 0 bases respectively, with 3 bases between them. The germline V gene has CDR1 MGHRA and CDR2 YSYEKL. This CDR3 region has 14 residues. The CDR3, as DNA: TGCGCCAGCAGCCAAGGACCGAACACCGGGGAGCTGTTTTTT. Its protein is CASSQGPNTGELFF.

The CDR3: CASSLEYRGQGNTEAFF. The CDR3 nucleotides are TGTGCCAGCAGCTTAGAGTACAGGGGGCAGGGGAACACTGAAGCTTTCTTT. This rearrangement joins TRBV7-8 to TRBJ1-1; 9 nucleotides agree with TRBD1. The germline V gene has CDR1 SGHVS and CDR2 FQNEAQ. The CDR3 loop spans 17 amino acids. Trimming removed 1 base from V and 1 base from J; junction bases left unmatched: 7.

The chain uses TRBV7-9 and TRBJ2-7, with unresolved D. Germline V lookup: CDR1 SEHNR, CDR2 FQNEAQ (reference sequence). V lost 8 bases and J 4 bases, leaving 6 bases between the germline ends. The length of the CDR3 is 10 residues. CDR3 bases: TGTGCCAGCTCATCGTACGAGCAGTACTTC. It is translated as CASSSYEQYF.

The V and J genes are TRBV7-9 and TRBJ2-7; D is ambiguous. The CDR3 consists of 13 residues. CDR1 and CDR2 (germline): SEHNR, FQNEAQ (reference sequence). Trimming pared 1 base from V and 3 bases from J, leaving 7 bases between. CDR3 in DNA: TGTGCCAGCAGCTTAGAAAGGCACTACGAGCAGTACTTC. Translating it yields CASSLERHYEQYF.

The rearrangement joins TRBV29-1 to TRBJ2-6; D call uncertain. CDR1 and CDR2 (germline): SQVTM, ANQGSEA. This CDR3 spans 14 amino acids. Trimming stripped 6 bases from V and 3 bases from J, with 12 bases between. The CDR3 nucleotides read TGCAGCGTCCGGGCTCAAGGTGGGGCCAACGTCCTGACTTTC. Its protein is CSVRAQGGANVLTF.

The chain joins TRBV2 to TRBJ2-7; weak D call: TRBD2 (6 bases). The V and J ends lost 0 bases and 6 bases respectively, with 9 bases between them. The germline V gene encodes CDR1 SNHLY and CDR2 FYNNEI. The CDR3 extends over 13 amino acids. This CDR3 reads CASSEAHGGEQYF. CDR3 in DNA: TGTGCCAGCAGTGAAGCGCACGGGGGCGAGCAGTACTTC.

The gene calls are TRBV19 and TRBJ1-2; D may be TRBD1 (5 bases). CDR1 is LNHDA, CDR2 SQIVND, per germline (reference sequence). V lost 4 bases and J lost 5, with 17 bases in between. The CDR3 has 15 residues. As DNA, the CDR3 is TGTGCCAGTAGTAGTCCGAGGGGAGAAATTTATGGCTACACCTTC. Translation gives CASSSPRGEIYGYTF.

The chain uses TRBV27 and TRBJ1-4; D might be TRBD1 (5 bases). V lost 4 bases and J 13 bases, leaving 16 bases between the germline ends. CDR3 length: 13 amino acids. The germline V gene encodes CDR1 MNHEY and CDR2 SMNVEV (reference sequence). CDR3: CASSWSGRNRLFF. CDR3 bases: TGTGCCAGCAGTTGGTCAGGGAGGAATCGACTGTTTTTT.

This rearrangement joins TRBV28 to TRBJ2-7, with 7 bases aligning to TRBD2. V trimming: 1 base; J trimming: 3 bases; junction bases outside the gene matches: 9. CDR1 and CDR2 (germline): MDHEN, SYDVKM. The CDR3 spans 16 residues. DNA for the CDR3: TGTGCCAGCAGTTTATTTGGGGGAGGGCCTCTCTACGAGCAGTACTTC. Translation: CASSLFGGGPLYEQYF.

This sequence joins TRBV14 and TRBJ2-7; weak D call: TRBD2 (5 bases). The length of the CDR3 is 16 residues. From germline, CDR1 is SGHDN and CDR2 FVKESK. The V end lost 5 bases, the J end lost 5 bases, and 22 bases lay between the germline ends. CDR3 coding DNA: TGTGCCAGCAGCAGCCCGGCGGCGGGCCCTTTGAACGAGCAGTACTTC. The encoded protein is CASSSPAAGPLNEQYF.

The rearrangement links TRBV6-1 to TRBJ1-4; the D gene is possibly TRBD1 (6 bases). V lost 6 bases, J lost 8 bases, and 19 bases lay in between. This CDR3 has 15 amino acids. CDR1 is MNHNS and CDR2 is SASEGT in the germline V gene. In DNA, the CDR3 is TGTGCCAGCAGCACCCTGACAGGCATTGGGGAAAAACTGTTTTTT. It translates to CASSTLTGIGEKLFF.

The chain uses TRBV6-1 and TRBJ2-3, with D possibly TRBD2 on 5 matching bases. This CDR3 has 15 residues. In germline, CDR1 is MNHNS, CDR2 SASEGT. V was cut by 3 bases and J by 1 base, with 11 bases left in between. The CDR3 region has the DNA TGTGCCAGCAGTGAGGTCTGGCGGGGCACAGATACGCAGTATTTT. It translates to CASSEVWRGTDTQYF.

This clone was seen a single time. The chain employs TRBV27 and TRBJ2-7; the D gene is possibly TRBD1 (6 bases). In germline, CDR1 is MNHEY, CDR2 SMNVEV (reference sequence). The length of the CDR3 is 16 residues. Trimming took 7 bases from V and 2 from J, leaving 21 bases between them. In DNA, the CDR3 is TGTGCCAGCACTACTTCAGGGGACGAGTGGCCCTACGAGCAGTACTTC. Translating it yields CASTTSGDEWPYEQYF.

This chain uses TRBV30 with TRBJ1-5; TRBD1 is a possible D gene (6 bases). CDR3 size: 14 residues. Germline lookup yields CDR1 GTSNPN and CDR2 SVGIG (reference sequence). V was trimmed by 5 bases and J by 3 bases, leaving 14 bases between them. CDR3 sequence (DNA): TGTGCCTGGGGCAGGAGGGGGTTCAATCAGCCCCAGCATTTT. This translates into CAWGRRGFNQPQHF.

The chain carries TRBV6-1 and TRBJ1-1; no firm D call. The V gene's germline CDR1 is MNHNS and CDR2 SASEGT. Between the trimmed V and J ends, which lost 7 bases and 0 bases, there was a span of 12 bases. This CDR3 region has 14 residues. The CDR3 DNA is TGTGCCAGCAAGGCTTGGGGAATGAACACTGAAGCTTTCTTT. Its translation is CASKAWGMNTEAFF.

The chain combines TRBV10-1 with TRBJ2-1; D is undetermined. The germline CDR1 and CDR2 sequences are WNHNN and SYGVQD (reference sequence). With 2 bases removed from V and 5 bases from J, the gap between germline ends came to 13 bases. This CDR3 has 15 residues. CDR3 DNA sequence: TGCGCCAGCAGTGAGACGCAGGAATGGGACAATGAGCAGTTCTTC. Protein product: CASSETQEWDNEQFF.

The rearrangement links TRBV5-1 to TRBJ2-5, with D perhaps being TRBD1 or TRBD2 (6 bases each). CDR1 is SGHRS and CDR2 is YFSETQ in the germline V gene. Trimming shortened V by 3 bases and J by 5 bases, and 11 bases separated the two germline ends. The CDR3 spans 13 residues. CDR3: CASSSTGRETQYF. As DNA, the CDR3 is TGCGCCAGCAGCTCTACAGGGAGGGAGACCCAGTACTTC.

The rearrangement uses TRBV9 and TRBJ2-2; 9 bases agree with TRBD2. The CDR3 loop spans 16 amino acids. The V gene's germline CDR1 is SGDLS and CDR2 YYNGEE. J lost 1 base, V lost 3 bases, and 4 bases had no gene match. The CDR3 DNA follows: TGTGCCAGCAGCGCGCTGACTAGCGGGAACACCGGGGAGCTGTTTTTT. Its translation is CASSALTSGNTGELFF.

V gene TRBV2 combines with J gene TRBJ2-7, with D perhaps TRBD1 (5 bases). V lost 8 bases and J lost 3, with 11 bases in between. Germline V gene sequence: CDR1 SNHLY, CDR2 FYNNEI. CDR3 length: 12 residues. The CDR3 bases are TGTGCCAGCGGGGCCCCAGGCTACGAGCAGTACTTC. It translates to CASGAPGYEQYF.

This clone was counted once. The DNA for the CDR3 is TGTGCCAGCAAGAGGACAGGGGGCTCCTACGAGCAGTACTTC. This gives the protein CASKRTGGSYEQYF. The rearrangement uses TRBV28 and TRBJ2-7, with 10 bases aligning to TRBD1. In germline, CDR1 is MDHEN, CDR2 SYDVKM. The J segment lost 0 bases and the V segment lost 7 bases, leaving 3 bases of the junction unmatched. The CDR3 consists of 14 residues. Variable domain in full (rest from reference TRBV28 and TRBJ2-7): DVKVTQSSRYLVKRTGEKVFLECVQDMDHENMFWYRQDPGLGLRLIYFSYDVKMKEKGDIPEGYSVSREKKERFSLILESASTNQTSMYLCASKRTGGSYEQYFGPGTRLTVT.

This chain joins TRBV28 and TRBJ2-1; 10 bases line up with TRBD2. The V gene end was trimmed by 2 bases and the J gene end by 6 bases; junction bases not matched to a gene: 1. This CDR3 has 14 residues. CDR1 and CDR2 (germline): MDHEN, SYDVKM. The CDR3 DNA reads as TGTGCCAGCAGTTTAAGCGGGAGGGCCAATGAGCAGTTCTTC. Amino acid sequence: CASSLSGRANEQFF. Looking up the rest from reference TRBV28 and TRBJ2-1 gives the full variable domain: DVKVTQSSRYLVKRTGEKVFLECVQDMDHENMFWYRQDPGLGLRLIYFSYDVKMKEKGDIPEGYSVSREKKERFSLILESASTNQTSMYLCASSLSGRANEQFFGPGTRLTVL.

CDR3 protein: CASKTQGAKNIQYF. CDR3 nucleotides: TGTGCCAGCAAAACACAGGGGGCCAAAAACATTCAGTACTTC. The chain uses TRBV2 and TRBJ2-4; 7 bases fit TRBD1. The germline V gene has CDR1 SNHLY and CDR2 FYNNEI. V shed 7 bases, J shed 1 base, and the junction held 4 bases outside the gene matches. The CDR3 length is 14 residues.

The chain has TRBV11-2 and TRBJ2-1; D not certain. Per the germline V gene, CDR1 is SGHAT and CDR2 is FQNNGV. V was pared by 4 bases and J by 6 bases, with 13 bases between. This CDR3 is built from 14 residues. The CDR3 DNA reads as TGTGCCAGCAGCTCCCCTAATGCAGGCAATGAGCAGTTCTTC. Translated, it gives CASSSPNAGNEQFF. Together with reference TRBV11-2 and TRBJ2-1, the CDR3 gives the full variable domain: EAGVAQSPRYKIIEKRQSVAFWCNPISGHATLYWYQQILGQGPKLLIQFQNNGVVDDSQLPKDRFSAERLKGVDSTLKIQPAKLEDSAVYLCASSSPNAGNEQFFGPGTRLTVL.